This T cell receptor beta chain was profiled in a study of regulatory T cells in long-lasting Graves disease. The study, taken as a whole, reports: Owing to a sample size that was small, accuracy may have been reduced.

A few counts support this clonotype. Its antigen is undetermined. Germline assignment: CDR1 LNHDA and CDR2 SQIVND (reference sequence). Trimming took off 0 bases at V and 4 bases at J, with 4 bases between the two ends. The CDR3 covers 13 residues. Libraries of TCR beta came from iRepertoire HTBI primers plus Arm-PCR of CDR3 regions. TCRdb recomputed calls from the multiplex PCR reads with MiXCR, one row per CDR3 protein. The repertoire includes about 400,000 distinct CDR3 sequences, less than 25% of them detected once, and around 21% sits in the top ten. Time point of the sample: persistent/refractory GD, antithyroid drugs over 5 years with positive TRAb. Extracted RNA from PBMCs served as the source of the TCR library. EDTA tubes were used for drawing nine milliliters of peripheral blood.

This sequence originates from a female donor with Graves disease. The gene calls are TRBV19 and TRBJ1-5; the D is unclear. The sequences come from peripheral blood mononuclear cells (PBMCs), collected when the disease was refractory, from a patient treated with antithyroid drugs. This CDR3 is CASSIEANQPQHF. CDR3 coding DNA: TGTGCCAGTAGTATAGAGGCGAATCAGCCCCAGCATTTT.